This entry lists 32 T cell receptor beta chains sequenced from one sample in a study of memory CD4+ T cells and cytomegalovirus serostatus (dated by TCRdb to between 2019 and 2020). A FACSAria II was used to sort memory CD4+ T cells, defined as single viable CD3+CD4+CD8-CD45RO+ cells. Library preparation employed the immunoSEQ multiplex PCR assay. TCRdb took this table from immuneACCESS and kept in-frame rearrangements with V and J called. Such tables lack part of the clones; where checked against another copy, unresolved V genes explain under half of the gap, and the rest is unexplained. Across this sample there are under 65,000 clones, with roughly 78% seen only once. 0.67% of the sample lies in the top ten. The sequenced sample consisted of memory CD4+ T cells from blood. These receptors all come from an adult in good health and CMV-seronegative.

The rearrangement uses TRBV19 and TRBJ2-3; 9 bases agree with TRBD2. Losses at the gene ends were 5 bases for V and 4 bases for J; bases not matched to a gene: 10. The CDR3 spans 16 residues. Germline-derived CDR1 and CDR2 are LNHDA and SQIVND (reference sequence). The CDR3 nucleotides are TGTGCCAGTAGTCTCTTGGCGGGAGGGCCTTCAGATACGCAGTATTTT. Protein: CASSLLAGGPSDTQYF.

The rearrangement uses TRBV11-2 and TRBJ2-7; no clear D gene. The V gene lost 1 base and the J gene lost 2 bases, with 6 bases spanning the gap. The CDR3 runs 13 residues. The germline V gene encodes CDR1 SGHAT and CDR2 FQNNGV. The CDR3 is CASSLGLAYEQYF. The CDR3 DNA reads TGTGCCAGCAGCTTAGGGCTAGCCTACGAGCAGTACTTC.

The CDR3 protein is CASSPYRSTGTSGRGVTQYF. The CDR3 DNA reads TGTGCCAGCAGTCCTTACCGGAGCACCGGGACTAGCGGGAGAGGGGTGACCCAGTACTTC. The gene calls are TRBV27 and TRBJ2-5; 14 nucleotides agree with TRBD2. Per the germline V gene, CDR1 is MNHEY and CDR2 is SMNVEV (reference sequence). The CDR3 totals 20 residues. After removal of 5 bases from V and 7 bases from J, the junction contained 21 bases not matched to a gene.

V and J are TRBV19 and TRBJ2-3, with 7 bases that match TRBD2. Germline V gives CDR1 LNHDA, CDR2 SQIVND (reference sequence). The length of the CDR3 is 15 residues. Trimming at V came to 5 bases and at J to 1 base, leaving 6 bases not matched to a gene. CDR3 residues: CASSLGEGGTDTQYF. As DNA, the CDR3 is TGTGCCAGTAGTTTGGGGGAGGGCGGCACAGATACGCAGTATTTT.

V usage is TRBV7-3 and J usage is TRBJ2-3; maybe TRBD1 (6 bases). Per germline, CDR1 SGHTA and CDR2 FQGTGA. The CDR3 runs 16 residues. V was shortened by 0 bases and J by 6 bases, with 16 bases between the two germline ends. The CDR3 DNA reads TGTGCCAGCAGCTTAACCCCGGACAGACGGTCCGATACGCAGTATTTT. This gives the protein CASSLTPDRRSDTQYF.

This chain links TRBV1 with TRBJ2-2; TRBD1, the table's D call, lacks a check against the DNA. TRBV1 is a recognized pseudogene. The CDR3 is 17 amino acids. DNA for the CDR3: TGCACCAGCAGCCAAGCGTCTGGACACACGAACACCGGGGAGCTGTTTTTT. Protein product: CTSSQASGHTNTGELFF.

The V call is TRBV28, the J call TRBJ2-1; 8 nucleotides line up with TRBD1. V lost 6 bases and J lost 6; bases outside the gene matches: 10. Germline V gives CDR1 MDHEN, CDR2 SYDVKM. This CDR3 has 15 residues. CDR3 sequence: CASRGQGALSNEQFF. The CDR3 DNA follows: TGTGCCAGCAGGGGGCAGGGGGCATTGTCCAATGAGCAGTTCTTC.

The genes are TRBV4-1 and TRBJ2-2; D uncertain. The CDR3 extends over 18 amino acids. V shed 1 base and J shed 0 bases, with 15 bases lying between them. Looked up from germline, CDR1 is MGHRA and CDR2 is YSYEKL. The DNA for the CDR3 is TGCGCCAGCAGCCAAGTTACGTCCCAGGAAACGAACACCGGGGAGCTGTTTTTT. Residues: CASSQVTSQETNTGELFF.

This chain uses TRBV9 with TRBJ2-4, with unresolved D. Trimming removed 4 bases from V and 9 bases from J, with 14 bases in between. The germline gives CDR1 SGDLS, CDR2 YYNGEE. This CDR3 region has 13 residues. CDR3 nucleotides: TGTGCCAGCAGCCCCGAAACCGTTGGCATTCAGTACTTC. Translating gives CASSPETVGIQYF.

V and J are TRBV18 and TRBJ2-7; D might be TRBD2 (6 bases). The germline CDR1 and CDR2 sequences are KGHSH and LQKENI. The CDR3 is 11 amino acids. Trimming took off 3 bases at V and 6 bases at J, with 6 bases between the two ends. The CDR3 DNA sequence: TGTGCCAGCTCACCCGGGGGCGAGCAGTACTTC. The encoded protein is CASSPGGEQYF.

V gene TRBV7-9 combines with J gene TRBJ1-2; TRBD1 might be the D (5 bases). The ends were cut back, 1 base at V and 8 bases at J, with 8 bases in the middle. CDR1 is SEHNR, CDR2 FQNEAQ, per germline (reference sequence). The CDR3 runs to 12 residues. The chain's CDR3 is CASSLVGDGYTF. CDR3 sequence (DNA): TGTGCCAGCAGCTTAGTGGGGGACGGCTACACCTTC.

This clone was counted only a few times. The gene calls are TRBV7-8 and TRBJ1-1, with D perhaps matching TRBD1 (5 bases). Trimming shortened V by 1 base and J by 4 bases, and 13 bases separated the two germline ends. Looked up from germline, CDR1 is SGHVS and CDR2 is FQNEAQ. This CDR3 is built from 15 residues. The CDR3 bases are TGTGCCAGCAGCTTAGTGGGCGCGGGGGGCACTGAAGCTTTCTTT. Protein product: CASSLVGAGGTEAFF.

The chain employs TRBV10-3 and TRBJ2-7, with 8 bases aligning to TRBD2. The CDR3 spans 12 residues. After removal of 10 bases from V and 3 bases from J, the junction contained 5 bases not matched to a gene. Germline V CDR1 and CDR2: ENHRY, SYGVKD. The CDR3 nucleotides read TGTGCCACAGCCGGGACTAGCTACGAGCAGTACTTC. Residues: CATAGTSYEQYF.

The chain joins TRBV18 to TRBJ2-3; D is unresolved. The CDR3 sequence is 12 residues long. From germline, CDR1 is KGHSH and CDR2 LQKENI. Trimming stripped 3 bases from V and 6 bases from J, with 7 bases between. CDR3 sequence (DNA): TGTGCCAGCTCACCTGTAGGGGATACGCAGTATTTT. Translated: CASSPVGDTQYF.

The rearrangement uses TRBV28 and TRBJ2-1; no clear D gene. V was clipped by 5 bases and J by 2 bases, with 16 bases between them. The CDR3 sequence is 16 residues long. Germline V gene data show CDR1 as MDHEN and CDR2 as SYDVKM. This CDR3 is CASSALQSVPYNEQFF. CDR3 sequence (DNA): TGTGCCAGCAGTGCCCTCCAGAGCGTCCCCTACAATGAGCAGTTCTTC. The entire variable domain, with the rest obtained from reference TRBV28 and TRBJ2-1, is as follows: DVKVTQSSRYLVKRTGEKVFLECVQDMDHENMFWYRQDPGLGLRLIYFSYDVKMKEKGDIPEGYSVSREKKERFSLILESASTNQTSMYLCASSALQSVPYNEQFFGPGTRLTVL.

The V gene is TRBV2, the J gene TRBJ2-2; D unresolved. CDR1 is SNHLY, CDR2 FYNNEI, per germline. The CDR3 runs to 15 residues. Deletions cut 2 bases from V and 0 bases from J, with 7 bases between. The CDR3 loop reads CASSEWTTNTGELFF. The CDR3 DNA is TGTGCCAGCAGTGAATGGACCACGAACACCGGGGAGCTGTTTTTT.

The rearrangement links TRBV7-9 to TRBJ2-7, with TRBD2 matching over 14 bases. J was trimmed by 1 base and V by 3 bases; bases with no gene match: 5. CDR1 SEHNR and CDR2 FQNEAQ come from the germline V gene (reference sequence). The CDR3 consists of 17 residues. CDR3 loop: CASSFQGLAGGSYEQYF. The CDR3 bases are TGTGCCAGCAGCTTCCAAGGACTAGCGGGAGGATCCTACGAGCAGTACTTC.

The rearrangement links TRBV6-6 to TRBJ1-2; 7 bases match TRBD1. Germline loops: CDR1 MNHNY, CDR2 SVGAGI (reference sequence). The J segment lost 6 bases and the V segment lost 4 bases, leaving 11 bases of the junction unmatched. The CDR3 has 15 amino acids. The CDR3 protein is CASSSETGRKDGYTF. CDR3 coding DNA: TGTGCCAGCAGTTCGGAGACAGGGCGGAAGGATGGCTACACCTTC.

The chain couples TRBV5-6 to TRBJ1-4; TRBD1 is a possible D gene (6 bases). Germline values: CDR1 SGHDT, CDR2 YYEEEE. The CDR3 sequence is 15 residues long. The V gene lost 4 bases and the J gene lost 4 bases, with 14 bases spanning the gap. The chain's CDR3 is CASSALQGFNEKLFF. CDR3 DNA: TGTGCCAGCAGCGCCCTACAGGGCTTTAATGAAAAACTGTTTTTT. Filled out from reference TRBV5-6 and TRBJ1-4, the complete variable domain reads DAGVTQSPTHLIKTRGQQVTLRCSPKSGHDTVSWYQQALGQGPQFIFQYYEEEERQRGNFPDRFSGHQFPNYSSELNVNALLLGDSALYLCASSALQGFNEKLFFGSGTQLSVL.

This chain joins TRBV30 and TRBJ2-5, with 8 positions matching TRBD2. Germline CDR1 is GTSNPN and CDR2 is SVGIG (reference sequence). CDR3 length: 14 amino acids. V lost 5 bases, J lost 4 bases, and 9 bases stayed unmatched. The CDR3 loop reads CAWDLAGWGETQYF. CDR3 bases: TGTGCCTGGGATTTAGCGGGATGGGGAGAGACCCAGTACTTC.

Written as DNA, the CDR3 is TGTGCCAGCAGCATTGGGGGCAGCGGGAGCTCCTACGAGCAGTACTTC. It specifies CASSIGGSGSSYEQYF. The V and J genes are TRBV9 and TRBJ2-7; 8 bases are a match to TRBD2. Germline assignment: CDR1 SGDLS and CDR2 YYNGEE. V dropped 4 bases and J dropped 0; count of bases not matched to a gene: 9. There are 16 residues in the CDR3. Full variable domain (outside the CDR3, taken from reference TRBV9 and TRBJ2-7): DSGVTQTPKHLITATGQRVTLRCSPRSGDLSVYWYQQSLDQGLQFLIQYYNGEERAKGNILERFSAQQFPDLHSELNLSSLELGDSALYFCASSIGGSGSSYEQYFGPGTRLTVT.

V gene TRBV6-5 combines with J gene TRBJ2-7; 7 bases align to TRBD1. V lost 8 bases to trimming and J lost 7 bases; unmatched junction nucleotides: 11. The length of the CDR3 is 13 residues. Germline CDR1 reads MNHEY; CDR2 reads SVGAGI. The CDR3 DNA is TGTGCCAGCTGGGAGACAGGGAATGGGGAGCAGTACTTC. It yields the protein CASWETGNGEQYF.

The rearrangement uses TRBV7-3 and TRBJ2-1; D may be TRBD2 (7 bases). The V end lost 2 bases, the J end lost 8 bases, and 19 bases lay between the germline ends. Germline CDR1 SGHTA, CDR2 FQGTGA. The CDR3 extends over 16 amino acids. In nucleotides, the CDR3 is TGTGCCAGCAGCTTAGCTGGGGGGGCTGGGAACGATGAGCAGTTCTTC. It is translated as CASSLAGGAGNDEQFF. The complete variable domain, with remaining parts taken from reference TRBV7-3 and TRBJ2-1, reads GAGVSQTPSNKVTEKGKYVELRCDPISGHTALYWYRQSLGQGPEFLIYFQGTGAADDSGLPNDRFFAVRPEGSVSTLKIQRTERGDSAVYLCASSLAGGAGNDEQFFGPGTRLTVL.

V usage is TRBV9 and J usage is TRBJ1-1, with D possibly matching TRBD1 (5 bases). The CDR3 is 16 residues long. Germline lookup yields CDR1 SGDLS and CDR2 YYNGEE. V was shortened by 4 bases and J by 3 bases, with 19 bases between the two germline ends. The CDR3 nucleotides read TGTGCCAGCAGCCCTCAAAACGGGGGGGAGTACACTGAAGCTTTCTTT. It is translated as CASSPQNGGEYTEAFF. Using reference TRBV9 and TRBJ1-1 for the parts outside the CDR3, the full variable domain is DSGVTQTPKHLITATGQRVTLRCSPRSGDLSVYWYQQSLDQGLQFLIQYYNGEERAKGNILERFSAQQFPDLHSELNLSSLELGDSALYFCASSPQNGGEYTEAFFGQGTRLTVV.

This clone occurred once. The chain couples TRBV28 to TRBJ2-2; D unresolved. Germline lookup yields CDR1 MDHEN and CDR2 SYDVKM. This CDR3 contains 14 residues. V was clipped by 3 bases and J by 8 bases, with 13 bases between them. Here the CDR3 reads CASSFSSPLGELFF. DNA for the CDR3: TGTGCCAGCAGTTTCTCTTCCCCCTTGGGGGAGCTGTTTTTT.

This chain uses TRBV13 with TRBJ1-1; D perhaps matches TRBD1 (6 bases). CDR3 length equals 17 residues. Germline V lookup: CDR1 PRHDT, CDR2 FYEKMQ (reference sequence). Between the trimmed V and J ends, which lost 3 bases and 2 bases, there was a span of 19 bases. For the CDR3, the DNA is TGTGCCAGCAGCTTTAGGGGGTGGCGGAGGCCTAACACTGAAGCTTTCTTT. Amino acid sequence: CASSFRGWRRPNTEAFF.

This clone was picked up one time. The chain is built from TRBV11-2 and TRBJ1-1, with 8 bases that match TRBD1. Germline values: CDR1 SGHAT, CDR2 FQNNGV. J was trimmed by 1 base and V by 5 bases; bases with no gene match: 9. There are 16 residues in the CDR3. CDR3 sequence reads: CASSHRQGLGNTEAFF. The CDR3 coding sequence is TGTGCCAGCAGCCACCGACAGGGGCTGGGGAACACTGAAGCTTTCTTT. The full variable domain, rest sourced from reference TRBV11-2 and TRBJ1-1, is EAGVAQSPRYKIIEKRQSVAFWCNPISGHATLYWYQQILGQGPKLLIQFQNNGVVDDSQLPKDRFSAERLKGVDSTLKIQPAKLEDSAVYLCASSHRQGLGNTEAFFGQGTRLTVV.

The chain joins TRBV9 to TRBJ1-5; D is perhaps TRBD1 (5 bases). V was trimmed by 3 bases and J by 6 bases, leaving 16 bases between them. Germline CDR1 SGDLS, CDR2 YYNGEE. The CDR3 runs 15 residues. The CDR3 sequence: CASSEAGHGSQPQHF. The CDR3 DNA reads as TGTGCCAGCAGCGAGGCTGGACACGGGAGTCAGCCCCAGCATTTT. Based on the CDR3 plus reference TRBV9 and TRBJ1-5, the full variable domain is DSGVTQTPKHLITATGQRVTLRCSPRSGDLSVYWYQQSLDQGLQFLIQYYNGEERAKGNILERFSAQQFPDLHSELNLSSLELGDSALYFCASSEAGHGSQPQHFGDGTRLSIL.

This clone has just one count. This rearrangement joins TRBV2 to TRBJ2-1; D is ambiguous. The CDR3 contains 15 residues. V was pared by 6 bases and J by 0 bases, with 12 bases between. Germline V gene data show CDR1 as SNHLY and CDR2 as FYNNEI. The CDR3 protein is CASSPTPSSYNEQFF. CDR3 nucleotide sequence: TGTGCCAGCAGCCCGACTCCCAGCTCCTACAATGAGCAGTTCTTC.

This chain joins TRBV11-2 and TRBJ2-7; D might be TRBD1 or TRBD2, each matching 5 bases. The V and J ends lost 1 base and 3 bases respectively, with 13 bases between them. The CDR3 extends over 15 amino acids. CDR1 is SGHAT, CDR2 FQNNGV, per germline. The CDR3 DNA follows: TGTGCCAGCAGCTTAGGCATGACGGGGCACTACGAGCAGTACTTC. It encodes CASSLGMTGHYEQYF.

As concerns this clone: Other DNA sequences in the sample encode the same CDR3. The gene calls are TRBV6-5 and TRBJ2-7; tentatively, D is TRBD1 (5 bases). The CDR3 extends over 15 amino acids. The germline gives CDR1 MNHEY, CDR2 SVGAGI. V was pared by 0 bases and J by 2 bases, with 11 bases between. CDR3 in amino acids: CASSYSFTGPYEQYF. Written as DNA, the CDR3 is TGTGCCAGCAGTTACTCGTTTACAGGCCCCTACGAGCAGTACTTC.

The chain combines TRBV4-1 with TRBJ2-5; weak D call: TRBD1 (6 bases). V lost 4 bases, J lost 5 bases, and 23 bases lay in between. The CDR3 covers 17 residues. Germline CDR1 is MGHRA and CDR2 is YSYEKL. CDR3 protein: CASSPLTGSQRGETQYF. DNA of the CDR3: TGCGCCAGCAGCCCGCTAACGGGCTCTCAGAGGGGGGAGACCCAGTACTTC.